This entry concerns a single TCR beta chain. Its matching antigen is unknown. Repertoires were generated with immunoSEQ multiplex PCR, while TCRdb's copy carries only in-frame clones and drops some. The sample carries approximately 120,000 clones, approximately 85% recorded once. Trimming cost V 0 bases and J 4 bases, with 7 bases left between them. The germline gives CDR1 MNHNY, CDR2 SVGAGI (reference sequence). CDR3 length: 13 amino acids. The data are from a study of T cell responses to AZD1222 COVID-19 vaccine. Study results and caveats: Sampled repertoires all dated from after the peak T cell response. Regions left unmutated in variants are reportedly the target of nearly half of spike-specific TCRs. Elevations in Spike-specific TCR breadth and depth followed administration of two AZD1222 doses. Females outnumbered males among donors, who were mostly white British; clonal diversity was possibly underestimated.

The rearrangement joins TRBV6-6 to TRBJ2-7; unclear D gene. Material: peripheral blood, obtained 28 days after the second AZD1222 dose. This sequence originates from an adult who received the AZD1222 COVID-19 vaccine. CDR3 amino acids: CASSYSRIYEQYF. The CDR3 bases are TGTGCCAGCAGTTACTCGAGGATATACGAGCAGTACTTC.